The 32 T cell receptor beta chains reported below all come from one sample, sequenced in a study of T cell repertoires in cytomegalovirus infection. TCRdb re-analysed the reads in MiXCR, keeping a single row per CDR3 protein. The top ten hold more than 2.5% of the sample, which has roughly 720,000 distinct CDR3 sequences, 35% seen once. Sequenced: PBMCs. The receptor source for this set is a human donor in good health (CMV status not recorded). Some clones in this sample may be carry-over from other donors' samples.

This clonotype was seen more than once but under ten times. The rearrangement joins TRBV14 to TRBJ2-5; either TRBD1 or TRBD2 may fit D (6 bases each). The CDR3 is 15 residues long. Germline V gene lookup returns CDR1 SGHDN and CDR2 FVKESK. V was clipped by 6 bases and J by 1 base, with 15 bases between them. The CDR3 spells CASSRDWGAQETQYF. CDR3 in DNA: TGTGCCAGCAGTCGGGATTGGGGGGCCCAAGAGACCCAGTACTTC.

This CDR3 is CASSLTGNSRTDTQYF. CDR3 coding DNA: TGTGCCAGCAGTTTGACAGGGAACTCCCGCACAGATACGCAGTATTTT. The J gene is TRBJ2-3, the V gene TRBV12-3 or TRBV12-4; TRBD1 matches 7 bases. The CDR3 totals 16 residues. V dropped 3 bases and J dropped 1; count of bases not matched to a gene: 7.

The genes are TRBV7-3 and TRBJ2-1; 9 positions match TRBD2. The length of the CDR3 is 18 residues. J lost 5 bases, V lost 1 base, and 12 bases had no gene match. Per the germline V gene, CDR1 is SGHTA and CDR2 is FQGTGA. CDR3 in amino acids: CASSLNFIGASGNNEQFF. CDR3 nucleotide sequence: TGTGCCAGCAGCTTAAATTTTATTGGGGCTAGCGGGAACAATGAGCAGTTCTTC. The whole variable domain, remainder taken from reference TRBV7-3 and TRBJ2-1, is GAGVSQTPSNKVTEKGKYVELRCDPISGHTALYWYRQSLGQGPEFLIYFQGTGAADDSGLPNDRFFAVRPEGSVSTLKIQRTERGDSAVYLCASSLNFIGASGNNEQFFGPGTRLTVL.

This clonotype has at least ten counts. The J gene is TRBJ1-1, the V gene TRBV28, with D possibly matching TRBD1 (5 bases). Deletions cut 8 bases from V and 1 base from J, with 5 bases between. CDR1 MDHEN and CDR2 SYDVKM come from the germline V gene. The CDR3 totals 11 residues. CDR3 region: CASQGNTEAFF. CDR3 sequence (DNA): TGTGCCAGCCAGGGGAACACTGAAGCTTTCTTT.

This clonotype has at least ten counts. The chain uses TRBV7-2 and TRBJ2-3; 7 bases agree with TRBD2. The CDR3 runs 15 residues. Germline V lookup: CDR1 SGHTA, CDR2 FQGNSA. The V segment lost 4 bases and the J segment 0 bases; nucleotides outside the gene matches: 4. CDR3 sequence (DNA): TGTGCCAGCAGCTGGGGGGGACGGAGCACAGATACGCAGTATTTT. Its protein product is CASSWGGRSTDTQYF.

The genes are TRBV14 and TRBJ2-4; 10 bases map to TRBD2. The CDR3 has 18 amino acids. CDR1 is SGHDN and CDR2 is FVKESK in the germline V gene. V gave up 1 base and J gave up 0 bases; unmatched junction bases: 6. For the CDR3, the DNA is TGTGCCAGCAGCCAAGGAATAGCGGGGGGTATAGCCAAAAACATTCAGTACTTC. Amino acids: CASSQGIAGGIAKNIQYF.

This clonotype was observed a handful of times. CDR3 loop: CASSTGGFSGNTIYF. CDR3 coding DNA: TGTGCCAGCAGTACAGGGGGCTTCTCTGGAAACACCATATATTTT. The chain recombines TRBV6-1 with TRBJ1-3; 9 nucleotides match TRBD1. In germline, CDR1 is MNHNS, CDR2 SASEGT. The V gene end was trimmed by 5 bases and the J gene end by 0 bases; junction bases not matched to a gene: 2. This CDR3 has 15 amino acids.

About this clonotype itself: A read error may account for a junction end that differs from germline. The chain couples TRBV4-1 to TRBJ2-2; TRBD1 agrees at 9 bases. The V gene's germline CDR1 is MGHRA and CDR2 YSYEKL. The CDR3 contains 15 residues. CDR3 nucleotide sequence: TGCGCCAGCAGCAAAGAGGGACAGGGCGCCGGGGAGCTGTTTTTT. Its translation is CASSKEGQGAGELFF.

This clonotype was seen more than once but under ten times. This sequence joins TRBV20-1 and TRBJ1-4, with D unresolved. Germline CDR1 reads DFQATT; CDR2 reads SNEGSKA (reference sequence). V was shortened by 5 bases and J by 4 bases, with 11 bases between the two germline ends. This CDR3 region has 13 residues. Here the CDR3 DNA reads TGCAGTGCTCCCGGGTTGGTTAATGAAAAACTGTTTTTT. As protein: CSAPGLVNEKLFF.

The rearrangement uses TRBV2 and TRBJ1-2; D is ambiguous. CDR1 and CDR2 (germline): SNHLY, FYNNEI. The V end was cut by 2 bases, the J end by 2 bases, with 9 bases between. The CDR3 totals 14 residues. CDR3 DNA: TGTGCCAGCAGTGAACCGAACCGAAACTATGGCTACACCTTC. Its translation: CASSEPNRNYGYTF.

J is TRBJ2-1 and V is TRBV7-8; 10 bases align to TRBD2. Germline loops: CDR1 SGHVS, CDR2 FQNEAQ. The CDR3 loop spans 13 amino acids. With 3 bases clipped from V and 8 bases from J, the junction kept 1 base outside the gene matches. The CDR3 is CASSFGLADEQFF. As DNA, the CDR3 is TGTGCCAGCAGCTTCGGACTAGCGGATGAGCAGTTCTTC.

As DNA, the CDR3 is TGCAGTGCTCAGGACAGGGTGGGTGGCGAGCAGTACTTC. It codes for CSAQDRVGGEQYF. The chain uses TRBV20-1 and TRBJ2-7; 8 bases are a match to TRBD1. CDR3 length: 13 residues. V lost 5 bases and J lost 6; bases outside the gene matches: 9. CDR1 is DFQATT and CDR2 is SNEGSKA in the germline V gene (reference sequence).

The rearrangement uses TRBV27 and TRBJ1-6; 9 bases map to TRBD1. With V trimmed by 3 bases and J by 5 bases, 5 bases remained unmatched. Germline CDR1 MNHEY, CDR2 SMNVEV (reference sequence). CDR3 size: 16 residues. As DNA, the CDR3 is TGTGCCAGCAGTTTTTCCGGACAGGGGAATAATTCACCCCTCCACTTT. Protein: CASSFSGQGNNSPLHF.

This clonotype was seen just once. This chain joins TRBV24-1 and TRBJ2-1; D possibly corresponds to TRBD2 (5 bases). This CDR3 comprises 15 residues. The V gene's germline CDR1 is KGHDR and CDR2 SFDVKD. V shed 4 bases and J shed 5 bases, with 14 bases lying between them. This chain's CDR3 is CATSEHTRWDNEQFF. The CDR3 region has the DNA TGTGCCACCAGTGAGCATACTAGGTGGGACAATGAGCAGTTCTTC.

This clonotype occurred a few times. V usage is TRBV6-6 and J usage is TRBJ1-5, with D unresolved. V was cut by 10 bases and J by 2 bases, with 12 bases left in between. The germline V gene has CDR1 MNHNY and CDR2 SVGAGI (reference sequence). The CDR3 is made up of 13 amino acids. CDR3 sequence reads: CATAREGNQPQHF. DNA for the CDR3: TGTGCCACGGCTCGGGAGGGCAATCAGCCCCAGCATTTT.

V usage is TRBV6-1 and J usage is TRBJ2-3; D is perhaps TRBD2 (6 bases). CDR3 size: 14 residues. The germline CDR1 and CDR2 sequences are MNHNS and SASEGT. The V and J ends lost 3 bases and 3 bases respectively, with 10 bases between them. CDR3 DNA: TGTGCCAGCAGTGAGGGAGGAGCGACAGATACGCAGTATTTT. Its translation is CASSEGGATDTQYF.

With regard to this clonotype: Being one base from a much bigger clone, this may be a read error. The CDR3 DNA reads TGTGCCAGCAGTTCATCAGGACTAGCGGGAGACGTGCAGTACTTC. It encodes CASSSSGLAGDVQYF. This chain joins TRBV6-2 or TRBV6-3 and TRBJ2-7, with 13 bases lining up with TRBD2. The V gene's germline CDR1 is MNHEY and CDR2 SVGEGT. V was pared by 4 bases and J by 9 bases, with 9 bases of the junction left unmatched. The CDR3 contains 15 residues.

The chain employs TRBV6-8 and TRBJ2-6; D gene ambiguous. The CDR3 has 14 amino acids. The germline gives CDR1 MNHGY, CDR2 SAAAGT. V was pared by 6 bases and J by 4 bases, with 10 bases between. The CDR3 is CASSPSYGANVLTF. CDR3 coding DNA: TGTGCCAGCAGCCCAAGTTACGGGGCCAACGTCCTGACTTTC.

The J gene is TRBJ2-7, the V gene TRBV12-3 or TRBV12-4, with a possible D match to TRBD2 (6 bases). Trimming stripped 6 bases from V and 6 bases from J, with 15 bases between. The CDR3 length is 13 residues. CDR3 in amino acids: CASSPGSHTEQYF. The CDR3, as DNA: TGTGCCAGCAGCCCCGGGAGTCATACCGAGCAGTACTTC.

The gene calls are TRBV20-1 and TRBJ1-4; 11 bases fit TRBD1. Germline-derived CDR1 and CDR2 are DFQATT and SNEGSKA (reference sequence). J lost 8 bases, V lost 7 bases, and 9 bases had no gene match. The CDR3 has 14 residues. CDR3 nucleotide sequence: TGCAGTGGTACTTCCGGGACAGGGGGAGAAAAACTGTTTTTT. Its translation: CSGTSGTGGEKLFF.

CDR3 sequence (DNA): TGTGCCAGCAGCGGAGCCGGGAGATACAATGAGCAGTTCTTC. It translates to CASSGAGRYNEQFF. The chain has TRBV6-6 and TRBJ2-1, with D possibly TRBD2 on 6 matching bases. The CDR3 is made up of 14 amino acids. With 6 bases removed from V and 4 bases from J, the gap between germline ends came to 13 bases. CDR1 and CDR2 (germline): MNHNY, SVGAGI (reference sequence).

This clonotype was counted only a few times. This chain joins TRBV28 and TRBJ1-4; TRBD1 might be the D (6 bases). This CDR3 is built from 14 residues. The germline V gene has CDR1 MDHEN and CDR2 SYDVKM. V dropped 2 bases and J dropped 8 bases, with 12 bases sitting between them. The CDR3 region has the DNA TGTGCCAGCAGTTTAGGTGGGGGCCGGGAAAAACTGTTTTTT. This codes for CASSLGGGREKLFF. The variable domain in full, completed from reference TRBV28 and TRBJ1-4, reads DVKVTQSSRYLVKRTGEKVFLECVQDMDHENMFWYRQDPGLGLRLIYFSYDVKMKEKGDIPEGYSVSREKKERFSLILESASTNQTSMYLCASSLGGGREKLFFGSGTQLSVL.

The rearrangement joins TRBV7-2 to TRBJ2-7, with TRBD1 matching 9 bases. Per the germline V gene, CDR1 is SGHTA and CDR2 is FQGNSA. Trimming at V came to 1 base and at J to 5 bases, leaving 12 bases not matched to a gene. This CDR3 contains 17 residues. CDR3 in DNA: TGTGCCAGCAGCTTAGATAGTAGGGGACAGGGACGTCACGAGCAGTACTTC. Its translation: CASSLDSRGQGRHEQYF.

V and J are TRBV7-9 and TRBJ2-2; D uncertain. CDR3 length: 15 amino acids. Germline V gene data show CDR1 as SEHNR and CDR2 as FQNEAQ (reference sequence). Trimming removed 3 bases from V and 3 bases from J, with 11 bases in between. The CDR3 DNA sequence: TGTGCCAGCAGCTTGAGGTCGGGCCACACCGGGGAGCTGTTTTTT. Translating gives CASSLRSGHTGELFF.

This clonotype appeared a few times. The chain couples TRBV28 to TRBJ1-5; D is perhaps TRBD1 (5 bases). V gave up 6 bases and J gave up 0 bases, with 18 bases separating them. CDR3 size: 17 residues. Germline V CDR1 and CDR2: MDHEN, SYDVKM. The CDR3 loop is CASSTIEGTLSNQPQHF. The CDR3 DNA sequence: TGTGCCAGCAGCACAATCGAGGGGACCCTTAGCAATCAGCCCCAGCATTTT.

The gene calls are TRBV29-1 and TRBJ1-2; 8 nucleotides line up with TRBD1. This CDR3 spans 14 amino acids. Germline assignment: CDR1 SQVTM and CDR2 ANQGSEA. The J segment lost 3 bases and the V segment lost 2 bases, leaving 5 bases of the junction unmatched. CDR3 protein: CSVERQGKDYGYTF. CDR3 sequence (DNA): TGCAGCGTTGAACGACAGGGGAAAGACTATGGCTACACCTTC.

In this sample, this clonotype turned up a few times. The rearrangement uses TRBV25-1 and TRBJ2-3, with 8 bases matching TRBD1. The CDR3 loop spans 15 amino acids. From germline, CDR1 is MGHDK and CDR2 SYGVNS. Trimming removed 6 bases from V and 0 bases from J; junction bases left unmatched: 5. CDR3 coding DNA: TGTGCCAGCAGAGGACAGGGAATAAGCACAGATACGCAGTATTTT. This codes for CASRGQGISTDTQYF. Full variable domain (remainder filled in from reference TRBV25-1 and TRBJ2-3): EADIYQTPRYLVIGTGKKITLECSQTMGHDKMYWYQQDPGMELHLIHYSYGVNSTEKGDLSSESTVSRIRTEHFPLTLESARPSHTSQYLCASRGQGISTDTQYFGPGTRLTVL.

This clonotype was picked up one time. This sequence joins TRBV6-8 and TRBJ1-5; no definite D call. The germline CDR1 and CDR2 sequences are MNHGY and SAAAGT. This CDR3 spans 14 amino acids. V was shortened by 2 bases and J by 9 bases, with 14 bases between the two germline ends. The CDR3 coding sequence is TGTGCCAGCAGTTACACGGGCCTTTCTGGGCCCCAGCATTTT. Translating it yields CASSYTGLSGPQHF.

The chain is built from TRBV10-3 and TRBJ2-3, with 12 bases that match TRBD2. Germline lookup yields CDR1 ENHRY and CDR2 SYGVKD. This CDR3 has 15 amino acids. The V segment lost 4 bases and the J segment 4 bases; nucleotides outside the gene matches: 3. CDR3 protein: CAISGTSGVPDTQYF. CDR3 coding DNA: TGTGCCATCAGTGGGACTAGCGGGGTCCCAGATACGCAGTATTTT.

This clonotype was seen more than once but under ten times. This chain links TRBV10-3 with TRBJ2-5; 10 positions agree with TRBD2. The V segment lost 11 bases and the J segment 7 bases; nucleotides outside the gene matches: 10. This CDR3 region has 13 residues. Germline V gene sequence: CDR1 ENHRY, CDR2 SYGVKD. CDR3 sequence (DNA): TGTGCCGTCGCTAGCGGGAGCCCCGGGACCCAGTACTTC. Protein: CAVASGSPGTQYF.

This clonotype was recorded a few times. The rearrangement links TRBV5-1 to TRBJ2-3; D ambiguous. This CDR3 spans 15 amino acids. Germline V gene sequence: CDR1 SGHRS, CDR2 YFSETQ. V lost 0 bases, J lost 0 bases, and 8 bases lay in between. The CDR3 spells CASSLGRTSTDTQYF. In DNA form, the CDR3 reads TGCGCCAGCAGCTTGGGGCGTACTAGCACAGATACGCAGTATTTT.

On this clonotype itself: In this CDR3 the conserved last residue, phenylalanine or tryptophan, is missing, so a read error is likely. The V call is TRBV14, the J call TRBJ1-2; D is unresolved. Germline assignment: CDR1 SGHDN and CDR2 FVKESK. The CDR3 has 15 residues. V was clipped by 4 bases and J by 2 bases, with 14 bases between them. CDR3 bases: TGTGCCAGCAGCCCCGGGCCAGCGTTGAACTATGGCTACACCGTC. Amino acids: CASSPGPALNYGYTV.